Each of the 3 T cell receptor beta chains below was sequenced from the same sample in a study of cytomegalovirus exposure and HLA in healthy donors. Assay: immunoSEQ multiplex PCR; the TCRdb copy retains only in-frame clones and omits some. The data show under 80,000 clones, roughly 94% seen once. The source material was PBMCs. The origin of the receptors is a woman aged 18-30 years in good health and CMV-seropositive.

The rearrangement links TRBV7-2 to TRBJ1-5; 7 nucleotides align to TRBD1. This CDR3 contains 15 residues. CDR1 is SGHTA, CDR2 FQGNSA, per germline. With 2 bases clipped from V and 6 bases from J, the junction kept 7 bases outside the gene matches. As DNA, the CDR3 is TGTGCCAGCAGCTTACGACAGGGCCGGAGTCAGCCCCAGCATTTT. Protein product: CASSLRQGRSQPQHF.

The sample holds one count of this clone. The V call is TRBV30, the J call TRBJ2-7; D remains unclear. In germline, CDR1 is GTSNPN, CDR2 SVGIG (reference sequence). V gave up 2 bases and J gave up 2 bases, with 10 bases separating them. This CDR3 spans 13 amino acids. DNA of the CDR3: TGTGCCTGGAGTACAACAGCACCCTACGAGCAGTACTTC. Translated, it gives CAWSTTAPYEQYF.

The V call is TRBV30, the J call TRBJ2-2; 7 bases fit TRBD2. After removal of 8 bases from V and 3 bases from J, the junction contained 15 bases not matched to a gene. CDR1 GTSNPN and CDR2 SVGIG come from the germline V gene (reference sequence). The CDR3 length is 16 residues. The CDR3 here is CALGGLRGTDTGELFF. The CDR3 nucleotides read TGTGCCCTGGGGGGGTTAAGGGGTACTGACACCGGGGAGCTGTTTTTT.